The rows below give T cell receptor beta chains drawn from one sample of a study of OX40 agonist ivuxolimab in advanced cancers. The repertoire was sequenced with immunoSEQ multiplex PCR; TCRdb's copy has only in-frame clones and lacks some. This sample has about 100,000 clones, with roughly 90% found just once. This specimen consisted of CD4+ or CD8+ T cells sorted from blood, obtained in a trial of the OX40 agonist ivuxolimab. Source of these receptors: an adult with an advanced solid tumor such as melanoma, head and neck, liver or kidney cancer. Each CDR3 is given with its conserved first and last residue. The order of the fields is J gene, V gene, D gene, clone size, CDR3 protein, CDR3 DNA. The D gene is left open where the match is weak. Some rows have no size entry. The others give once, few or many, or a class for an expanded clone.

TRBJ1-2 | TRBV19 | TRBD1 | NA | CASRSTGGSGYTF | TGTGCCAGTAGGTCAACAGGGGGCTCTGGCTACACCTTC
TRBJ1-1 | TRBV5-1 | TRBD1 | once | CASSRQGVRTEAFF | TGCGCCAGCAGCCGACAGGGAGTGAGGACTGAAGCTTTCTTT
TRBJ2-5 | TRBV18 | TRBD2 | NA | CASSPLAGGPSETQYF | TGTGCCAGCTCACCATTAGCGGGAGGGCCCTCGGAGACCCAGTACTTC
TRBJ1-2 | TRBV28 | NA | NA | CASSLNRVNGYTF | TGTGCCAGCAGTTTGAACAGGGTCAATGGCTACACCTTC
TRBJ2-1 | TRBV11-3 | NA | NA | CASSTRGGSFNEQFF | TGTGCCAGCAGCACCCGGGGAGGCAGTTTCAATGAGCAGTTCTTC
TRBJ2-3 | TRBV27 | TRBD2 | NA | CASSFAPLAVTDTQYF | TGTGCCAGCAGTTTTGCCCCACTAGCGGTCACAGATACGCAGTATTTT
TRBJ2-7 | TRBV28 | TRBD1 | NA | CASSPPTGYVYEQYF | TGTGCCAGCAGCCCCCCGACAGGGTATGTCTACGAGCAGTACTTC
TRBJ2-1 | TRBV6-4 | NA | NA | CASTATRREQFF | TGTGCCAGCACCGCTACGCGACGAGAGCAGTTCTTC
TRBJ1-4 | TRBV25-1 | NA | NA | CASRGTVNEKLFF | TGTGCCAGCCGAGGGACCGTAAATGAAAAACTGTTTTTT
TRBJ2-1 | TRBV2 | NA | NA | CASRPRQSTYNEQFF | TGTGCCAGCAGACCCCGACAGTCGACCTACAATGAGCAGTTCTTC
TRBJ2-3 | TRBV28 | NA | NA | CASTSLGDTQYF | TGTGCCAGCACCTCCCTTGGCGATACGCAGTATTTT
TRBJ2-1 | TRBV29-1 | NA | NA | CSVEGGGQPYNEQFF | TGCAGCGTTGAGGGGGGTGGACAACCTTACAATGAGCAGTTCTTC
TRBJ2-7 | TRBV28 | NA | once | CASSLRTSYEQYF | TGTGCCAGCAGTTTAAGGACCTCCTACGAGCAGTACTTC
TRBJ2-5 | TRBV5-8 | TRBD1 | NA | CASSSPGTEDQETQYF | TGTGCCAGCAGCTCACCCGGGACAGAGGACCAAGAGACCCAGTACTTC
TRBJ1-5 | TRBV28 | NA | once | CASSRTAPNQPQHF | TGTGCCAGCAGTCGAACAGCCCCGAATCAGCCCCAGCATTTT
TRBJ2-1 | TRBV5-1 | NA | NA | CASSVGTVPTGEQFF | TGCGCCAGCAGCGTGGGGACCGTCCCCACGGGGGAGCAGTTCTTC
TRBJ2-5 | TRBV19 | NA | NA | CASSTSRGVGETQYF | TGTGCCAGTAGTACTTCCCGAGGGGTGGGAGAGACCCAGTACTTC
TRBJ2-1 | TRBV4-1 | NA | few | CASSQNYVDNEQFF | TGCGCCAGCAGCCAAAACTACGTGGACAATGAGCAGTTCTTC
TRBJ2-5 | TRBV18 | NA | NA | CASSPREQETQYF | TGTGCCAGCTCACCACGGGAACAAGAGACCCAGTACTTC
TRBJ2-2 | TRBV11-2 | NA | NA | CASSLDGGANTGELFF | TGTGCCAGCAGCTTAGACGGCGGAGCGAACACCGGGGAGCTGTTTTTT
TRBJ2-7 | TRBV4-3 | TRBD1 | NA | CASSQDGRGRYEQYF | TGCGCCAGCAGCCAAGATGGTAGGGGGCGATACGAGCAGTACTTC
TRBJ1-1 | TRBV6-1 | TRBD1 | NA | CASSGQGAFGAFF | TGTGCCAGCAGTGGACAGGGCGCCTTCGGAGCTTTCTTT
TRBJ1-1 | TRBV4-2 | TRBD1 | many | CASSQGQGDGEAFF | TGTGCCAGCAGCCAGGGACAGGGGGACGGTGAAGCTTTCTTT
TRBJ2-7 | TRBV7-9 | NA | NA | CASSLALKSQGHSASEQYF | TGTGCCAGCAGCTTAGCCTTAAAATCACAGGGCCACTCCGCTTCCGAGCAGTACTTC
TRBJ2-1 | TRBV18 | NA | few | CASSPDFGFNEQFF | TGTGCCAGCTCACCCGATTTCGGGTTCAATGAGCAGTTCTTC
TRBJ2-3 | TRBV30 | NA | NA | CAWRDRFNTQYF | TGTGCCTGGAGGGATAGATTTAATACGCAGTATTTT
TRBJ2-5 | TRBV5-4 | TRBD1 | NA | CASSFRDRGQETQYF | TGTGCCAGCAGCTTCCGGGACAGGGGACAAGAGACCCAGTACTTC
TRBJ2-7 | TRBV27 | NA | NA | CASSRQGGGEQYF | TGTGCCAGCAGTCGCCAGGGAGGGGGCGAGCAGTACTTC
TRBJ2-7 | TRBV28 | NA | NA | CASSLRDLREQYF | TGTGCCAGCAGTTTACGGGACTTACGAGAGCAGTACTTC